The 6 T cell receptor beta chains reported below all come from one sample, sequenced in a study of tumor-infiltrating lymphocytes in localized non-small cell lung cancer. Here immunoSEQ multiplex PCR was the method, and the copy in TCRdb shows in-frame clones only, minus some. Seen here are approximately 16,000 clones, 40% to 45% observed once, and the top ten hold around 17%. The sample consisted of lung tumor tissue. The receptor source for this set is a human donor with non-small cell lung cancer.

This clone was found a few times. V and J are TRBV9 and TRBJ2-1, with a tentative D call TRBD1 (5 bases). Germline-derived CDR1 and CDR2 are SGDLS and YYNGEE. The CDR3 is 16 residues long. Trimming took 1 base from V and 5 from J, leaving 16 bases between them. CDR3 in DNA: TGTGCCAGCAGCGTACGCGATCTGCAGGGTCACAATGAGCAGTTCTTC. Protein product: CASSVRDLQGHNEQFF.

The chain combines TRBV28 with TRBJ1-5; D gene ambiguous. CDR3 length: 16 amino acids. Trimming removed 3 bases from V and 16 bases from J, with 28 bases in between. Germline V lookup: CDR1 MDHEN, CDR2 SYDVKM. DNA for the CDR3: TGTGCCAGCAGTTTTTCTTCGGAGGGTGCAGGCATGGGTCCCCATTTT. This gives the protein CASSFSSEGAGMGPHF. The whole variable domain, filled in from reference TRBV28 and TRBJ1-5, reads DVKVTQSSRYLVKRTGEKVFLECVQDMDHENMFWYRQDPGLGLRLIYFSYDVKMKEKGDIPEGYSVSREKKERFSLILESASTNQTSMYLCASSFSSEGAGMGPHFGDGTRLSIL.

Only a few counts were recorded for this clone. The J gene is TRBJ1-4, the V gene TRBV5-5, with 9 bases identical to TRBD1. The germline V gene has CDR1 SGHKS and CDR2 YYEKEE (reference sequence). The CDR3 length is 15 residues. Trimming cost V 2 bases and J 5 bases; bases outside gene matches: 4. The CDR3: CASSLGGTGNEKLFF. Written as DNA, the CDR3 is TGTGCCAGCAGCTTAGGGGGGACAGGGAATGAAAAACTGTTTTTT. Based on the CDR3 plus reference TRBV5-5 and TRBJ1-4, the full variable domain is DAGVTQSPTHLIKTRGQQVTLRCSPISGHKSVSWYQQVLGQGPQFIFQYYEKEERGRGNFPDRFSARQFPNYSSELNVNALLLGDSALYLCASSLGGTGNEKLFFGSGTQLSVL.

This chain links TRBV27 with TRBJ2-3; D gene ambiguous. CDR3 length equals 15 residues. Trimming took off 7 bases at V and 0 bases at J, with 14 bases between the two ends. Per the germline V gene, CDR1 is MNHEY and CDR2 is SMNVEV (reference sequence). In nucleotides, the CDR3 is TGTGCCAGCAACCGAAAATACTCTAGCACAGATACGCAGTATTTT. The encoded protein is CASNRKYSSTDTQYF.

This clone appeared many times. The chain carries TRBV6-5 and TRBJ1-2, with a weak D call TRBD1 (5 bases). This CDR3 has 14 amino acids. Trimming took off 6 bases at V and 4 bases at J, with 15 bases between the two ends. Germline CDR1 reads MNHEY; CDR2 reads SVGAGI. CDR3 nucleotides: TGTGCCAGCAGCCTAATACAGGCCCCCTATGGCTACACCTTC. Its protein is CASSLIQAPYGYTF.

This chain joins TRBV10-1 and TRBJ2-6; D remains ambiguous. This CDR3 region has 18 residues. Germline CDR1 and CDR2: WNHNN and SYGVQD (reference sequence). V shed 5 bases and J shed 5 bases, with 22 bases lying between them. The chain's CDR3 is CASSPTSIAQSRANVLTF. For the CDR3, the DNA is TGCGCCAGCAGTCCCACCTCAATCGCACAAAGTCGGGCCAACGTCCTGACTTTC.